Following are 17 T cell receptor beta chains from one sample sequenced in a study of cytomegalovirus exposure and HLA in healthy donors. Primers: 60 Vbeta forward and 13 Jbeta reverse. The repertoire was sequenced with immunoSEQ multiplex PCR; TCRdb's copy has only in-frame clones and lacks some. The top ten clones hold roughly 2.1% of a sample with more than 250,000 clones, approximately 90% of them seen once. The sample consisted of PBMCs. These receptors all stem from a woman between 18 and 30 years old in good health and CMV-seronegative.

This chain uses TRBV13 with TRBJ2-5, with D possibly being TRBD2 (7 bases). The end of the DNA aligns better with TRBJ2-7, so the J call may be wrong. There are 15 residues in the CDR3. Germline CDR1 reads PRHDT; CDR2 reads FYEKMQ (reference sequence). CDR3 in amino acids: CASRRSVGGENEQYF. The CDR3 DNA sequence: TGTGCCAGCCGGAGGAGTGTAGGGGGGGAAAACGAGCAGTACTTC.

CDR3 region: CSVGEGGGYTF. The CDR3 DNA reads TGCAGCGTTGGGGAGGGCGGGGGCTACACCTTC. The chain uses TRBV29-1 and TRBJ1-2, with D unclear. V was trimmed by 4 bases and J by 8 bases, leaving 11 bases between them. The CDR3 runs 11 residues. Germline V gives CDR1 SQVTM, CDR2 ANQGSEA.

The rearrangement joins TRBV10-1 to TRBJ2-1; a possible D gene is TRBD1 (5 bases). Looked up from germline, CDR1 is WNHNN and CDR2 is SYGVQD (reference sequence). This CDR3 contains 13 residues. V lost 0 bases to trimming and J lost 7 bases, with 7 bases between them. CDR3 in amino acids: CASSESRVNEQFF. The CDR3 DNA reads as TGCGCCAGCAGTGAGTCCAGGGTGAATGAGCAGTTCTTC.

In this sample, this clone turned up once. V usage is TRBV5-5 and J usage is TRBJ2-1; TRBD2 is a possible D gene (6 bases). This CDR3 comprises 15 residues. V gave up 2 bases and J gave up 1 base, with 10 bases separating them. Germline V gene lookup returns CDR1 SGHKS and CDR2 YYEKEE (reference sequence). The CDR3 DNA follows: TGTGCCAGCAGCTTAGGGGACTCGTCCTACAATGAGCAGTTCTTC. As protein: CASSLGDSSYNEQFF.

CDR3: CASSVGLAGPAFYEQYF. In nucleotides, the CDR3 is TGTGCCAGCAGCGTGGGGCTAGCGGGTCCCGCGTTCTACGAGCAGTACTTC. V and J are TRBV9 and TRBJ2-7; 8 bases are shared with TRBD2. This CDR3 comprises 17 residues. Trimming at V came to 2 bases and at J to 3 bases, leaving 13 bases not matched to a gene. Germline V gives CDR1 SGDLS, CDR2 YYNGEE.

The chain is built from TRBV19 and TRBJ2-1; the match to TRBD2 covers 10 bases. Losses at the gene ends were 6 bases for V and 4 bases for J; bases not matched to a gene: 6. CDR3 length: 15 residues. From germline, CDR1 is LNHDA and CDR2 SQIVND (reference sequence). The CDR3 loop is CASRQRGGSYNEQFF. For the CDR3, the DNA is TGTGCCAGTAGACAGCGGGGGGGCTCATACAATGAGCAGTTCTTC.

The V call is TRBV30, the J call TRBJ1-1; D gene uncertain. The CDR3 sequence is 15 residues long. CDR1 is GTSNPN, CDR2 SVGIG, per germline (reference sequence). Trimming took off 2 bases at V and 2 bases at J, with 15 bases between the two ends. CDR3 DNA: TGTGCCTGGAGTCTATTTGGTGGGAGCAACACTGAAGCTTTCTTT. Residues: CAWSLFGGSNTEAFF.

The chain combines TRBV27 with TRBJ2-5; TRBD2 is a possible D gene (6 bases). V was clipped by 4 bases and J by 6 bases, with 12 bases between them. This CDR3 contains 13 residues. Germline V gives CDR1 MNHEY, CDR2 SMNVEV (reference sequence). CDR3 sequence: CASSWGEGKTQYF. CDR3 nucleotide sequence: TGTGCCAGCAGTTGGGGGGAAGGAAAGACCCAGTACTTC.

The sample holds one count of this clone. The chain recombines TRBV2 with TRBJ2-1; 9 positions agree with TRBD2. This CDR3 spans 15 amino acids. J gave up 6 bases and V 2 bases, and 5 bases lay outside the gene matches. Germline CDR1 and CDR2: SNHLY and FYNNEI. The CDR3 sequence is CASSERGLAFNEQFF. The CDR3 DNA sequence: TGTGCCAGCAGTGAAAGGGGACTAGCCTTCAATGAGCAGTTCTTC.

CDR3 protein: CASSLVDRGPGEQYF. In DNA, the CDR3 is TGCGCCAGCAGCTTGGTGGACAGGGGGCCGGGGGAGCAGTACTTC. This chain uses TRBV5-1 with TRBJ2-7, with 11 nucleotides matching TRBD1. The germline gives CDR1 SGHRS, CDR2 YFSETQ. The CDR3 loop spans 15 amino acids. J was trimmed by 7 bases and V by 0 bases; bases with no gene match: 6.

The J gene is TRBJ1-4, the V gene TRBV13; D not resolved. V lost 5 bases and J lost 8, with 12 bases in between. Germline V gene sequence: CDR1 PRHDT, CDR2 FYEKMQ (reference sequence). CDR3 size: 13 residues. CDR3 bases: TGTGCCAGCAGCCCCAGCGGTGGGGAAAAACTGTTTTTT. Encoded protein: CASSPSGGEKLFF.

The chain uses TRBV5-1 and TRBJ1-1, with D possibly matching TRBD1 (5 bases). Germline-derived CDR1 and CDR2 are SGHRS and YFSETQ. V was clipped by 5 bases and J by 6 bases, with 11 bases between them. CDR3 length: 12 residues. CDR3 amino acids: CASSSDKPEAFF. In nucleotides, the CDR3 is TGCGCCAGCAGTTCGGACAAACCTGAAGCTTTCTTT.

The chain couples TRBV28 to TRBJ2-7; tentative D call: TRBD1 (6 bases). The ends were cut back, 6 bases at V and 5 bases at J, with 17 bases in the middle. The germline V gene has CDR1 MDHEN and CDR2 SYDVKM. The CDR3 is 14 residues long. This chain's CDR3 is CASSLQGRSHEQYF. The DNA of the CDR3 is TGTGCCAGCAGCCTACAGGGACGGTCCCACGAGCAGTACTTC. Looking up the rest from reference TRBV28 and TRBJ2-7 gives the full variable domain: DVKVTQSSRYLVKRTGEKVFLECVQDMDHENMFWYRQDPGLGLRLIYFSYDVKMKEKGDIPEGYSVSREKKERFSLILESASTNQTSMYLCASSLQGRSHEQYFGPGTRLTVT.

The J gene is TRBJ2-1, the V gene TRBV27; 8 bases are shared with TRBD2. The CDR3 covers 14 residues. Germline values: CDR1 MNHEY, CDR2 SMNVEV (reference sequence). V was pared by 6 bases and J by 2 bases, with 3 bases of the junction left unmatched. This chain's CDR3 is CASRSGGAYNEQFF. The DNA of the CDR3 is TGTGCCAGCAGGTCGGGGGGGGCCTACAATGAGCAGTTCTTC.

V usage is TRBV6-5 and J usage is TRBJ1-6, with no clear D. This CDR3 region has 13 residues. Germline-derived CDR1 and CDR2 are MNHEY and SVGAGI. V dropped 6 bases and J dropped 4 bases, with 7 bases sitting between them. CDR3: CASSDGYNSPLHF. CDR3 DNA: TGTGCCAGCAGCGACGGGTATAATTCACCCCTCCACTTT.

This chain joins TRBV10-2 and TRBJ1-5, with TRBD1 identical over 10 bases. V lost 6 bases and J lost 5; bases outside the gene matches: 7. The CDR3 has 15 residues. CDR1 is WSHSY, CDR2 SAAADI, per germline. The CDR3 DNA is TGCGCCAGCAGGCCGCTCGGGACAGGGGATCAGCCCCAGCATTTT. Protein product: CASRPLGTGDQPQHF.

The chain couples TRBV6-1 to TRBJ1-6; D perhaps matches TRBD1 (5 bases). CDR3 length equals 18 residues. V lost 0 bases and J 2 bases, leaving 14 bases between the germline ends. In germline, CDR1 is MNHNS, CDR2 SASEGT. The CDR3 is CASSEALEGAPYNSPLHF. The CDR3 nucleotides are TGTGCCAGCAGTGAAGCGCTAGAAGGGGCCCCCTATAATTCACCCCTCCACTTT.